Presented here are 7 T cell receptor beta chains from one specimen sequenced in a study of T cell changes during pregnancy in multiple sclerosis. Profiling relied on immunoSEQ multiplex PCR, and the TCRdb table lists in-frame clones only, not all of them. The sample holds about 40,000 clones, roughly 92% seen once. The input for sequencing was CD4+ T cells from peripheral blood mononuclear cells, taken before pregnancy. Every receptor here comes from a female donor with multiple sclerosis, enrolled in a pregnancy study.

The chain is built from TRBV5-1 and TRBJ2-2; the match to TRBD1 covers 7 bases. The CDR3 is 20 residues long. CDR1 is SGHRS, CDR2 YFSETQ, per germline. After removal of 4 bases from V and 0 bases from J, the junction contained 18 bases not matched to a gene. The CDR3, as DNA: TGCGCCAGCAGCCCGAGGTACCGATTACCCGGGACAGCGAACACCGGGGAGCTGTTTTTT. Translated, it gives CASSPRYRLPGTANTGELFF.

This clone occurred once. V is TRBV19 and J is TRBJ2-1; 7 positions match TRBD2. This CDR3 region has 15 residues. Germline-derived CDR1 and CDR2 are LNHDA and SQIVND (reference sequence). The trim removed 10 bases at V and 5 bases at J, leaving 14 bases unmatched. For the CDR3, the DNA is TGTGCCACCCGGCCCTCAGCGGGAAGGGACAATGAGCAGTTCTTC. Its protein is CATRPSAGRDNEQFF.

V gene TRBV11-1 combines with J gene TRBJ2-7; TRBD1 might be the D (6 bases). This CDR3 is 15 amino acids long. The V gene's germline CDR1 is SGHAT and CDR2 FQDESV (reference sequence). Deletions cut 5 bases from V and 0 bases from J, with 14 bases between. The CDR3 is CASSGKPQGSYEQYF. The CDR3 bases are TGTGCCAGCAGCGGCAAGCCACAGGGCTCCTACGAGCAGTACTTC.

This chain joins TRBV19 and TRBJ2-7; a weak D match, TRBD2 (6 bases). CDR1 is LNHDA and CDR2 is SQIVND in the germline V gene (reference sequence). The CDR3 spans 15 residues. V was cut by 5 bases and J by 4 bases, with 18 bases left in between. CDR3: CASSWSDLGGYEQYF. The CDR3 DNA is TGTGCCAGTAGTTGGAGCGACCTAGGAGGGTACGAGCAGTACTTC. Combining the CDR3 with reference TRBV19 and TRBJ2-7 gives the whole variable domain DGGITQSPKYLFRKEGQNVTLSCEQNLNHDAMYWYRQDPGQGLRLIYYSQIVNDFQKGDIAEGYSVSREKKESFPLTVTSAQKNPTAFYLCASSWSDLGGYEQYFGPGTRLTVT.

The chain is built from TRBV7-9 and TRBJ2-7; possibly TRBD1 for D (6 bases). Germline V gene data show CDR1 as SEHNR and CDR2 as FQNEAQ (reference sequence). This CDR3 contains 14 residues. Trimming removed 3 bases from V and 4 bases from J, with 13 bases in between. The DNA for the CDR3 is TGTGCCAGCAGCTTTCATCACAGGGAGTACGAGCAGTACTTC. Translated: CASSFHHREYEQYF.

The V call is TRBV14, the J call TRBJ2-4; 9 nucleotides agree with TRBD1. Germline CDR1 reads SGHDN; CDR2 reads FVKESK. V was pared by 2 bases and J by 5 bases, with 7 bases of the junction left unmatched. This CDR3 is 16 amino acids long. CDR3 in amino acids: CASSQQGTGSQNIQYF. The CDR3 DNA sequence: TGTGCCAGCAGCCAACAAGGGACAGGGTCCCAAAACATTCAGTACTTC. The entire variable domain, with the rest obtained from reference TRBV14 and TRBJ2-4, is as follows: EAGVTQFPSHSVIEKGQTVTLRCDPISGHDNLYWYRRVMGKEIKFLLHFVKESKQDESGMPNNRFLAERTGGTYSTLKVQPAELEDSGVYFCASSQQGTGSQNIQYFGAGTRLSVL.

The CDR3: CASSPQLAQSSYNEQFF. CDR3 DNA: TGCGCCAGCAGCCCCCAACTAGCGCAGAGCTCCTACAATGAGCAGTTCTTC. This chain connects TRBV4-1 to TRBJ2-1; 7 nucleotides agree with TRBD2. Germline V CDR1 and CDR2: MGHRA, YSYEKL. The CDR3 has 17 amino acids. V gave up 4 bases and J gave up 0 bases; unmatched junction bases: 9.